These 21 T cell receptor beta chains came from one sample sequenced in a study of shared clonotypes between healthy human individuals. CD45RO-negative cells were positively selected for CCR7, leaving out terminally differentiated effector memory CD45RA+ cells. The table came from immunoSEQ multiplex PCR; TCRdb's copy has only in-frame clones and leaves some out. The sample consists of 450,000 to 700,000 clones, roughly 95% of them appearing once. Sequencing input: naive CD8+ T cells sorted from blood. Receptors were obtained from a woman in her 30s in good health.

The V and J genes are TRBV27 and TRBJ2-7; D uncertain. V lost 3 bases and J lost 0, with 9 bases in between. Per germline, CDR1 MNHEY and CDR2 SMNVEV (reference sequence). This CDR3 is built from 14 residues. This CDR3 is CASSFRRSSYEQYF. Here the CDR3 DNA reads TGTGCCAGCAGTTTTCGGCGTAGCTCCTACGAGCAGTACTTC.

The V and J genes are TRBV7-8 and TRBJ2-1; 8 nucleotides match TRBD2. Germline CDR1 SGHVS, CDR2 FQNEAQ. The trim removed 3 bases at V and 8 bases at J, leaving 12 bases unmatched. The CDR3 covers 16 residues. The CDR3 is CASSFRPEREPDEQFF. As DNA, the CDR3 is TGTGCCAGCAGCTTTAGGCCGGAGCGGGAGCCTGATGAGCAGTTCTTC.

Comments on this clone: The identical CDR3 is also encoded by other nucleotide sequences in the sample. DNA for the CDR3: TGCAGCGTTGCAGAATCCTACGAGCAGTACTTC. Encoded protein: CSVAESYEQYF. V gene TRBV29-1 combines with J gene TRBJ2-7; D ambiguous. V lost 4 bases to trimming and J lost 1 base, with 5 bases between them. CDR1 and CDR2 from the germline V gene are SQVTM and ANQGSEA. The CDR3 spans 11 residues.

This sequence joins TRBV18 and TRBJ1-2; TRBD1 aligns across 7 bases. In germline, CDR1 is KGHSH, CDR2 LQKENI. The CDR3 has 16 residues. Germline trimming cut 0 bases from V and 3 bases from J; bases unmatched to any gene: 7. CDR3 protein: CASSPPDRPVDYGYTF. In DNA form, the CDR3 reads TGTGCCAGCTCACCACCGGACAGGCCGGTGGACTATGGCTACACCTTC.

A word on this clone: The sample contains more than one DNA sequence encoding this CDR3. The chain combines TRBV28 with TRBJ2-7; D gene uncertain. Germline V gene data show CDR1 as MDHEN and CDR2 as SYDVKM. Deletions cut 4 bases from V and 0 bases from J, with 4 bases between. The CDR3 loop spans 12 amino acids. Here the CDR3 DNA reads TGTGCCAGCAGTTCCTCCTCCTACGAGCAGTACTTC. Translating gives CASSSSSYEQYF.

J is TRBJ2-7 and V is TRBV28; 7 bases match TRBD1. The CDR3 extends over 18 amino acids. Germline V gene sequence: CDR1 MDHEN, CDR2 SYDVKM. J gave up 5 bases and V 3 bases, and 19 bases lay outside the gene matches. The CDR3 nucleotides read TGTGCCAGCAGTTTGACCTCGACAGGGAATCCCCGCTTCGACGAGCAGTACTTC. It specifies CASSLTSTGNPRFDEQYF.

This clone was seen just once. The genes are TRBV27 and TRBJ1-1; D gene unclear. Germline V CDR1 and CDR2: MNHEY, SMNVEV (reference sequence). Trimming stripped 5 bases from V and 7 bases from J, with 14 bases between. The CDR3 totals 13 residues. As DNA, the CDR3 is TGTGCCAGCAGTCTAGGGTCCCAAATTGAAGCTTTCTTT. This gives the protein CASSLGSQIEAFF.

The genes are TRBV4-1 and TRBJ2-1; 10 bases agree with TRBD2. This CDR3 region has 16 residues. V dropped 0 bases and J dropped 6; count of bases not matched to a gene: 5. CDR1 MGHRA and CDR2 YSYEKL come from the germline V gene. CDR3 sequence reads: CASSQEPGLATNEQFF. The CDR3 DNA follows: TGCGCCAGCAGCCAAGAACCGGGACTAGCGACCAATGAGCAGTTCTTC.

The chain combines TRBV11-2 with TRBJ2-2, with D perhaps assigned TRBD1 or TRBD2 (5 bases each). From germline, CDR1 is SGHAT and CDR2 FQNNGV. CDR3 length: 14 amino acids. The V gene lost 6 bases and the J gene lost 5 bases, with 13 bases spanning the gap. CDR3: CASRRGSQTGELFF. DNA for the CDR3: TGTGCCAGCAGGAGGGGCAGCCAAACCGGGGAGCTGTTTTTT.

The CDR3 reads CASSAGQADSYEQYF. CDR3 sequence (DNA): TGTGCCAGCAGCGCCGGACAGGCGGACTCCTACGAGCAGTACTTC. The chain has TRBV5-4 and TRBJ2-7; 7 nucleotides align to TRBD1. This CDR3 has 15 amino acids. Germline CDR1 is SGHNT and CDR2 is YYREEE (reference sequence). V shed 4 bases and J 0 bases; nucleotides not matched to a gene: 7.

The chain uses TRBV6-5 and TRBJ1-2, with unresolved D. CDR3 size: 14 residues. Germline V gene lookup returns CDR1 MNHEY and CDR2 SVGAGI. Trimming stripped 10 bases from V and 1 base from J, with 16 bases between. The DNA for the CDR3 is TGTGCCACCCCCGACCCGGCCATTAACTATGGCTACACCTTC. It translates to CATPDPAINYGYTF.

This clone was seen once. J is TRBJ2-7 and V is TRBV27; 10 bases are a match to TRBD1. V shed 5 bases, J shed 5 bases, and the junction held 9 bases outside the gene matches. The CDR3 covers 15 residues. Germline CDR1 reads MNHEY; CDR2 reads SMNVEV (reference sequence). CDR3 sequence: CASSATGTGVDEQYF. CDR3 nucleotides: TGTGCCAGCAGTGCAACCGGGACAGGGGTGGACGAGCAGTACTTC.

This chain links TRBV2 with TRBJ2-3; D gene ambiguous. CDR1 and CDR2 from the germline V gene are SNHLY and FYNNEI. This CDR3 spans 16 amino acids. V was clipped by 5 bases and J by 3 bases, with 18 bases between them. DNA for the CDR3: TGTGCCAGCAGTACGACCGGCCGTAGGGCTACAGATACGCAGTATTTT. It yields the protein CASSTTGRRATDTQYF.

The rearrangement joins TRBV25-1 to TRBJ2-1; no definite D call. Trimming pared 1 base from V and 9 bases from J, leaving 10 bases between. Germline-derived CDR1 and CDR2 are MGHDK and SYGVNS. This CDR3 has 13 residues. The CDR3 loop reads CASSELGYGEQFF. As DNA, the CDR3 is TGTGCCAGCAGTGAATTGGGATACGGTGAGCAGTTCTTC.

The chain couples TRBV27 to TRBJ2-3; D is ambiguous. This CDR3 region has 14 residues. The germline V gene has CDR1 MNHEY and CDR2 SMNVEV (reference sequence). Trimming cost V 5 bases and J 5 bases, with 14 bases left between them. Here the CDR3 DNA reads TGTGCCAGCAGTCTACCATGGGCGAGAGATACGCAGTATTTT. Protein product: CASSLPWARDTQYF.

The chain carries TRBV5-6 and TRBJ2-7; D uncertain. The CDR3 runs 13 residues. Germline V lookup: CDR1 SGHDT, CDR2 YYEEEE. The germline V and J ends were trimmed by 5 bases and 6 bases, with 15 bases remaining between them. CDR3 protein: CASSSTNGPEQYF. Written as DNA, the CDR3 is TGTGCCAGCAGTTCCACTAACGGACCCGAGCAGTACTTC.

This chain joins TRBV5-3 and TRBJ2-7, with D uncertain. TRBV5-3 qualifies as an ORF whose function is uncertain. The CDR3 contains 13 residues. Trimming pared 4 bases from V and 0 bases from J, leaving 8 bases between. CDR3 coding DNA: TGTGCCAGAAGCCCCTGCGACTCCTACGAGCAGTACTTC. Protein product: CARSPCDSYEQYF.

The V gene is TRBV4-1, the J gene TRBJ2-1, with D unresolved. The CDR3 runs 12 residues. In germline, CDR1 is MGHRA, CDR2 YSYEKL. V lost 5 bases, J lost 7 bases, and 9 bases lay in between. The DNA of the CDR3 is TGCGCCAGCAGCGGAACTATTAATGAGCAGTTCTTC. Amino acid sequence: CASSGTINEQFF.

J is TRBJ1-1 and V is TRBV29-1; 9 positions match TRBD1. The germline CDR1 and CDR2 sequences are SQVTM and ANQGSEA. The CDR3 is 13 residues long. V shed 5 bases and J 2 bases; nucleotides not matched to a gene: 3. The CDR3 DNA sequence: TGCAGCGTTCGGGACAGGGATAACACTGAAGCTTTCTTT. Its translation is CSVRDRDNTEAFF.

The chain employs TRBV9 and TRBJ2-7; tentatively, D is TRBD2 (6 bases). This CDR3 region has 16 residues. V was cut by 7 bases and J by 1 base, with 21 bases left in between. Germline V gives CDR1 SGDLS, CDR2 YYNGEE. As DNA, the CDR3 is TGTGCCAGCGGAGGGGAATGGCAGAAAATTTCCTACGAGCAGTACTTC. Its protein product is CASGGEWQKISYEQYF.

The chain has TRBV2 and TRBJ1-5; D call uncertain. Trimming took off 3 bases at V and 4 bases at J, with 10 bases between the two ends. CDR3 length: 14 residues. The V gene's germline CDR1 is SNHLY and CDR2 FYNNEI. In DNA form, the CDR3 reads TGTGCCAGCAGTGACGAGCGAACGAATCAGCCCCAGCATTTT. Translating it yields CASSDERTNQPQHF. The full variable domain, rest sourced from reference TRBV2 and TRBJ1-5, is EPEVTQTPSHQVTQMGQEVILRCVPISNHLYFYWYRQILGQKVEFLVSFYNNEISEKSEIFDDQFSVERPDGSNFTLKIRSTKLEDSAMYFCASSDERTNQPQHFGDGTRLSIL.